These 19 T cell receptor beta chains came from one sample sequenced in a study of T cell responses to AZD1222 COVID-19 vaccine. Data came from immunoSEQ multiplex PCR; TCRdb stores just in-frame clones and leaves some out. This table holds some 100,000 clones, roughly 90% found once. This specimen was peripheral blood, taken on day 0 of AZD1222 vaccination. Every receptor here comes from an adult in good health.

The chain has TRBV19 and TRBJ2-1, with TRBD2 matching over 10 bases. V dropped 3 bases and J dropped 2; count of bases not matched to a gene: 10. This CDR3 comprises 18 residues. Germline lookup yields CDR1 LNHDA and CDR2 SQIVND (reference sequence). CDR3 in amino acids: CASSMYGSGGFTYNEQFF. DNA for the CDR3: TGTGCCAGTAGTATGTATGGTAGCGGGGGGTTTACCTACAATGAGCAGTTCTTC.

The J gene is TRBJ2-7, the V gene TRBV2, with D maybe TRBD2 (5 bases). The CDR3 loop spans 12 amino acids. Germline V gene sequence: CDR1 SNHLY, CDR2 FYNNEI. V gave up 7 bases and J gave up 3 bases, with 10 bases separating them. CDR3 DNA sequence: TGTGCCAGCACAGGACTTCACTACGAGCAGTACTTC. Its translation is CASTGLHYEQYF. Looking up the rest from reference TRBV2 and TRBJ2-7 gives the full variable domain: EPEVTQTPSHQVTQMGQEVILRCVPISNHLYFYWYRQILGQKVEFLVSFYNNEISEKSEIFDDQFSVERPDGSNFTLKIRSTKLEDSAMYFCASTGLHYEQYFGPGTRLTVT.

V gene TRBV3-1 (or the pseudogene TRBV3-2) combines with J gene TRBJ1-5; the D gene is possibly TRBD1 (5 bases). V was pared by 0 bases and J by 0 bases, with 6 bases between. The CDR3 loop spans 15 amino acids. Germline V gives CDR1 LGHDT, CDR2 YNNKEL (reference sequence). In nucleotides, the CDR3 is TGTGCCAGCAGCCAAGACCAGGGTAGCAATCAGCCCCAGCATTTT. Its protein is CASSQDQGSNQPQHF.

This clone is a singleton in its sample. CDR3 sequence reads: CASSPSMGNTEAFF. CDR3 coding DNA: TGTGCCAGCTCACCGAGTATGGGGAACACTGAAGCTTTCTTT. The chain recombines TRBV18 with TRBJ1-1; unclear D gene. The CDR3 is 14 residues long. CDR1 is KGHSH and CDR2 is LQKENI in the germline V gene. With 3 bases removed from V and 1 base from J, the gap between germline ends came to 9 bases.

The table lists this clone with a count of one. The V call is TRBV15, the J call TRBJ1-2; no clear D gene. V dropped 0 bases and J dropped 8 bases, with 16 bases sitting between them. Germline V gene lookup returns CDR1 LNHNV and CDR2 YYDKDF (reference sequence). The CDR3 sequence is 15 residues long. CDR3: CATSRDRSGVNGYTF. Written as DNA, the CDR3 is TGTGCCACCAGCAGAGATAGATCAGGCGTTAACGGCTACACCTTC.

This clone was counted a few times. The rearrangement joins TRBV11-3 to TRBJ2-1; TRBD1 aligns across 9 bases. The V and J ends lost 3 bases and 6 bases, in that order; junction bases with no gene match: 6. From germline, CDR1 is SGHNT and CDR2 YENEEA. This CDR3 spans 15 amino acids. The CDR3 is CASSLRTGEVNEQFF. The DNA of the CDR3 is TGTGCCAGCAGCTTGCGGACAGGGGAGGTCAATGAGCAGTTCTTC. Together with reference TRBV11-3 and TRBJ2-1, the CDR3 gives the full variable domain: EAGVVQSPRYKIIEKKQPVAFWCNPISGHNTLYWYLQNLGQGPELLIRYENEEAVDDSQLPKDRFSAERLKGVDSTLKIQPAELGDSAVYLCASSLRTGEVNEQFFGPGTRLTVL.

This chain joins TRBV25-1 and TRBJ1-6, with D maybe TRBD1 (6 bases). The CDR3 is 15 amino acids. Germline values: CDR1 MGHDK, CDR2 SYGVNS. The CDR3 reads CAAGVTGPGNSPLHF. CDR3 coding DNA: TGTGCAGCAGGAGTTACAGGGCCGGGGAATTCACCCCTCCACTTT.

The chain is built from TRBV6-5 and TRBJ1-3, with TRBD1 matching 8 bases. CDR3 size: 15 residues. V shed 10 bases and J 0 bases; nucleotides not matched to a gene: 8. Germline V gives CDR1 MNHEY, CDR2 SVGAGI. The CDR3 DNA is TGTGCCACCTCGACAGGGGCCAACTCTGGAAACACCATATATTTT. Translation gives CATSTGANSGNTIYF.

The chain links TRBV6-5 to TRBJ2-2; D might be TRBD2 (6 bases). V dropped 11 bases and J dropped 4 bases, with 17 bases sitting between them. The germline gives CDR1 MNHEY, CDR2 SVGAGI. This CDR3 spans 14 amino acids. DNA of the CDR3: TGTGCCGCTTCTATGGGGGGTTTCACCGGGGAGCTGTTTTTT. Translation: CAASMGGFTGELFF.

J is TRBJ2-3 and V is TRBV2; 10 bases align to TRBD1. With V trimmed by 6 bases and J by 7 bases, 10 bases remained unmatched. CDR1 and CDR2 (germline): SNHLY, FYNNEI. CDR3 size: 15 residues. CDR3 sequence: CASRRGTGVINTQYF. Written as DNA, the CDR3 is TGTGCCAGCAGAAGGGGGACAGGGGTAATAAATACGCAGTATTTT.

This clone has only one observation. The gene calls are TRBV19 and TRBJ2-7; 11 bases map to TRBD2. Trimming removed 4 bases from V and 5 bases from J; junction bases left unmatched: 13. Germline CDR1 and CDR2: LNHDA and SQIVND (reference sequence). There are 17 residues in the CDR3. CDR3 amino acids: CASSSPFTSGGPNEQYF. The DNA of the CDR3 is TGTGCCAGTAGTAGCCCTTTCACTAGCGGGGGACCCAACGAGCAGTACTTC. Based on the CDR3 plus reference TRBV19 and TRBJ2-7, the full variable domain is DGGITQSPKYLFRKEGQNVTLSCEQNLNHDAMYWYRQDPGQGLRLIYYSQIVNDFQKGDIAEGYSVSREKKESFPLTVTSAQKNPTAFYLCASSSPFTSGGPNEQYFGPGTRLTVT.

The V and J genes are TRBV3-1 (or the pseudogene TRBV3-2) and TRBJ2-1; 7 bases agree with TRBD1. Germline V gives CDR1 LGHDT, CDR2 YNNKEL (reference sequence). The CDR3 is 15 residues long. V was clipped by 4 bases and J by 0 bases; unmatched bases: 3. As DNA, the CDR3 is TGTGCCAGCAGCCGTGGGACAGTCTCCTACAATGAGCAGTTCTTC. Protein sequence: CASSRGTVSYNEQFF.

This chain uses TRBV6-5 with TRBJ2-3; D possibly matches TRBD1 or TRBD2 (5 bases each). The germline V gene encodes CDR1 MNHEY and CDR2 SVGAGI. The CDR3 loop spans 14 amino acids. V was cut by 6 bases and J by 3 bases, with 13 bases left in between. In DNA, the CDR3 is TGTGCCAGCAGGGACACGGGATGGACAGATACGCAGTATTTT. Its translation: CASRDTGWTDTQYF.

The V and J genes are TRBV6-2 or TRBV6-3 and TRBJ1-2, with unresolved D. Germline lookup yields CDR1 MNHEY and CDR2 SVGEGT. Trimming removed 6 bases at V and 5 bases at J, with 13 bases between. This CDR3 comprises 13 residues. The CDR3: CASSRRAGYGYTF. The CDR3 DNA sequence: TGTGCCAGCAGCCGCCGGGCCGGATATGGCTACACCTTC.

The chain joins TRBV9 to TRBJ1-3; D call uncertain. CDR3 size: 15 residues. Germline lookup yields CDR1 SGDLS and CDR2 YYNGEE. V lost 1 base, J lost 5 bases, and 13 bases lay in between. Here the CDR3 reads CASSVIGSDRNTIYF. The CDR3 DNA sequence: TGTGCCAGCAGCGTAATTGGGTCGGATAGAAACACCATATATTTT. The full variable domain, rest sourced from reference TRBV9 and TRBJ1-3, is DSGVTQTPKHLITATGQRVTLRCSPRSGDLSVYWYQQSLDQGLQFLIQYYNGEERAKGNILERFSAQQFPDLHSELNLSSLELGDSALYFCASSVIGSDRNTIYFGEGSWLTVV.

The chain combines TRBV18 with TRBJ1-5; D gene ambiguous. CDR3 length equals 14 residues. Germline loops: CDR1 KGHSH, CDR2 LQKENI. Deletions cut 4 bases from V and 4 bases from J, with 11 bases between. The CDR3 DNA reads TGTGCCAGCTCACACCAGTCCGTAAATCAGCCCCAGCATTTT. It is translated as CASSHQSVNQPQHF.

J is TRBJ2-6 and V is TRBV5-1; TRBD2 might be the D (5 bases). CDR1 is SGHRS, CDR2 YFSETQ, per germline. The CDR3 has 16 amino acids. Deletions cut 0 bases from V and 1 base from J, with 8 bases between. For the CDR3, the DNA is TGCGCCAGCAGCTTGGTTGCGGGTTCTGGGGCCAACGTCCTGACTTTC. This gives the protein CASSLVAGSGANVLTF.

The chain recombines TRBV2 with TRBJ2-1; 8 positions agree with TRBD2. Germline V gene sequence: CDR1 SNHLY, CDR2 FYNNEI. The length of the CDR3 is 17 residues. V was clipped by 6 bases and J by 4 bases; unmatched bases: 14. Here the CDR3 reads CASRKGHGGGRYNEQFF. The CDR3 DNA follows: TGTGCCAGCAGAAAAGGACATGGGGGCGGGAGGTACAATGAGCAGTTCTTC.

J is TRBJ2-5 and V is TRBV7-9; TRBD1 matches at 10 bases. Germline V gene sequence: CDR1 SEHNR, CDR2 FQNEAQ (reference sequence). Germline trimming cut 0 bases from V and 0 bases from J; bases unmatched to any gene: 1. There are 16 residues in the CDR3. In DNA form, the CDR3 reads TGTGCCAGCAGCTTAGCGGGACAGGGGTACCAAGAGACCCAGTACTTC. Translated: CASSLAGQGYQETQYF.